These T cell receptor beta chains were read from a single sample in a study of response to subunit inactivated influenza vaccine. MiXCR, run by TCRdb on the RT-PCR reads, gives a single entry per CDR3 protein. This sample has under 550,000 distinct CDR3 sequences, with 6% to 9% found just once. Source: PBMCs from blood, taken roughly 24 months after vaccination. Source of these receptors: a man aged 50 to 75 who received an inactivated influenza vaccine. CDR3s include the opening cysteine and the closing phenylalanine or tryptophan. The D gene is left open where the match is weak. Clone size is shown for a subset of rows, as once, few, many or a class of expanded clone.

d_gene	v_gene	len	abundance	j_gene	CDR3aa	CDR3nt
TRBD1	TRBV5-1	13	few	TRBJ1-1	CASSLGGQVEAFF	TGCGCCAGCAGCTTGGGAGGACAGGTTGAAGCTTTCTTT
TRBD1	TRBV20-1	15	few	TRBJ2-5	CSARRTGGSQETQYF	TGCAGTGCTAGACGGACAGGAGGATCCCAAGAGACCCAGTACTTC
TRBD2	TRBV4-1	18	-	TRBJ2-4	CASSRSSGGAIRENIQYF	TGCGCCAGCAGCCGCTCCTCGGGGGGAGCGATTCGTGAAAACATTCAGTACTTC
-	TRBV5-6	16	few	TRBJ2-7	CASRFGGQGSLDEQYF	TGTGCCAGCAGATTTGGGGGCCAGGGGTCCCTTGACGAGCAGTACTTC
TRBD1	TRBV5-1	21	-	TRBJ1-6	CASSLITGTGGLNSYNSPLHF	TGCGCCAGCAGCTTGATAACCGGGACAGGGGGCCTTAACTCCTATAATTCACCCCTCCACTTT
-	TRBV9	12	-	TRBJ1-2	CASSVDGFGYTF	TGTGCCAGCAGCGTAGATGGGTTTGGCTACACCTTC
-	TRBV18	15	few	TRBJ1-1	CASSSSNAVNTEAFF	TGTGCCAGCTCGAGCTCCAATGCCGTAAACACTGAAGCTTTCTTT
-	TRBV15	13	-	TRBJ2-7	CATSSDVTRVLNF	TGTGCCACCAGCAGTGACGTGACACGGGTCCTGAACTTC
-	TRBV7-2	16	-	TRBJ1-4	CASSLARGVVNEKLFF	TGTGCCAGCAGCTTAGCGCGCGGGGTGGTTAATGAAAAACTGTTTTTT
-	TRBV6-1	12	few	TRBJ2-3	CASSEVRDTQYF	TGTGCCAGCAGTGAAGTTCGAGATACGCAGTATTTT
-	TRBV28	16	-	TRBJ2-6	CASNHGRSSGANVLTF	TGTGCCAGCAACCACGGACGGTCCTCTGGGGCCAACGTCCTGACTTTC
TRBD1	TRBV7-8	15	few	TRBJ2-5	CASSSRDRGLETQYF	TGTGCCAGCAGCTCCCGGGACAGGGGGCTAGAGACCCAGTACTTC
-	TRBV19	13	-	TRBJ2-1	CASSTEQGYEQFF	TGTGCCAGTAGTACCGAACAGGGCTATGAGCAGTTCTTC
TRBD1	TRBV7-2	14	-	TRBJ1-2	CASSAGGADYGYTF	TGTGCCAGCAGCGCAGGGGGCGCGGACTATGGCTACACCTTC
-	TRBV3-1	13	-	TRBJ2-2	CASSYGRAGELFF	TGTGCCAGCAGCTACGGTAGGGCCGGGGAGCTGTTTTTT
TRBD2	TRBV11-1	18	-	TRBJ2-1	CASSPLGLAGGPNNEQFF	TGTGCCAGCAGCCCCCTGGGACTAGCGGGAGGGCCGAACAATGAGCAGTTCTTC
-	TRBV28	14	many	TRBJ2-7	CASSPPSTRYEQYF	TGTGCCAGCAGTCCACCCTCGACAAGATACGAGCAGTACTTC
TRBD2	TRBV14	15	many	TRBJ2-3	CASSQERIAGNTQYF	TGTGCCAGCAGCCAAGAAAGAATAGCGGGTAATACGCAGTATTTT
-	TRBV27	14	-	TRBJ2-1	CASSATLRANEQFF	TGTGCCAGCAGTGCCACCCTAAGGGCCAATGAGCAGTTCTTC
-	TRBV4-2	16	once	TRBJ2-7	CASSHRQGRAVYEQYF	TGTGCCAGCAGCCATCGGCAGGGCAGGGCGGTCTACGAGCAGTACTTC
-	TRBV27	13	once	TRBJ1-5	CATGLISNQPKHF	TGTGCCACGGGACTGATAAGCAATCAGCCCAAGCATTTT
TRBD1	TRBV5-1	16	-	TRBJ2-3	CASSVGQGAVADTQYF	TGCGCCAGCAGCGTGGGACAGGGGGCAGTCGCAGATACGCAGTATTTT
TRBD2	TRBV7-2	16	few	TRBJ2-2	CASSLKGPGGGGELFF	TGTGCCAGCAGCTTAAAGGGTCCGGGAGGAGGCGGGGAGCTGTTTTTT
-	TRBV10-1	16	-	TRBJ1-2	CASSESTRRISYGYTF	TGCGCCAGCAGTGAGTCGACTCGACGGATCTCCTATGGCTACACCTTC
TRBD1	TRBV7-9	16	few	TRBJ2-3	CASSSNRQGNTDTQYF	TGTGCCAGCAGCTCCAATCGACAGGGAAACACAGATACGCAGTATTTT
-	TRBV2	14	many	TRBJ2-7	CASSEATGTFEQYF	TGTGCCAGCAGTGAAGCTACCGGGACATTCGAGCAGTACTTC
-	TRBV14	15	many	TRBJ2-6	CASSQTGTGANVLTF	TGTGCCAGCAGCCAGACAGGAACTGGGGCCAACGTCCTGACTTTC
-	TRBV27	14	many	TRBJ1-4	CASGRQRTNEKLFF	TGTGCCAGCGGAAGACAGCGAACTAATGAAAAACTGTTTTTT
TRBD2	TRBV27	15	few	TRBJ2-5	CASSFVAGAPETQYF	TGTGCCAGCAGTTTTGTGGCGGGAGCCCCAGAGACCCAGTACTTC
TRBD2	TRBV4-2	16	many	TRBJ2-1	CASRREASGMPHEQFF	TGTGCCAGCAGGCGGGAGGCTAGCGGGATGCCGCATGAGCAGTTCTTC
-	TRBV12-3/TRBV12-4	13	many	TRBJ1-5	CASSRGRYQPQHF	TGTGCCAGCAGCCGGGGCAGATATCAGCCCCAGCATTTT
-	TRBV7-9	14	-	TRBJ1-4	CASSLASGIEKLFF	TGTGCCAGCAGCTTAGCATCAGGGATCGAAAAACTGTTTTTT
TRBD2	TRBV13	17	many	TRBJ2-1	CASSLATSGRALDEQFF	TGTGCCAGCAGCTTAGCTACTAGCGGGAGGGCCTTGGATGAGCAGTTCTTC
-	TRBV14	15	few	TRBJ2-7	CASSPLPTGVHEQYF	TGTGCCAGCAGCCCCCTACCGACCGGGGTACACGAGCAGTACTTC
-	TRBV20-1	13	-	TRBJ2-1	CSVSGSVPHEQFF	TGCAGTGTTAGTGGGAGCGTCCCCCATGAGCAGTTCTTC
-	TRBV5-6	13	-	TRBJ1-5	CASSRSPNQPQHF	TGTGCCAGCAGCCGATCCCCGAATCAGCCCCAGCATTTT
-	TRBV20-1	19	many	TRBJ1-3	CSARGRDRKLDYSGNTIYF	TGCAGTGCTAGAGGCCGGGACCGAAAACTTGATTACTCTGGAAACACCATATATTTT
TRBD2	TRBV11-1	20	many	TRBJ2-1	CASSRGGVSRTSGNYNEQFF	TGTGCCAGCAGCCGCGGGGGCGTCTCCCGGACTAGCGGGAACTACAATGAGCAGTTCTTC
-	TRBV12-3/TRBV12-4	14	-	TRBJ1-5	CASSLWGVGQPQHF	TGTGCCAGCAGTTTATGGGGGGTCGGTCAGCCCCAGCATTTT
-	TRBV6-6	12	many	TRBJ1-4	CASADPGEKLFF	TGTGCCAGCGCAGACCCGGGGGAAAAACTGTTTTTT
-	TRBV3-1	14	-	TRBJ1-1	CASSQGLFNTEAFF	TGTGCCAGCAGCCAAGGTCTCTTCAACACTGAAGCTTTCTTT
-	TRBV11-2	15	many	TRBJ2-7	CASSPNAGFSYEQYF	TGTGCCAGCAGCCCTAATGCAGGGTTCTCCTACGAGCAGTACTTC
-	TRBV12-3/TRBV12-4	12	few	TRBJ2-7	CASSLGLHEQYF	TGTGCCAGCAGTTTAGGTCTACACGAGCAGTACTTC
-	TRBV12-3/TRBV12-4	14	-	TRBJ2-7	CASSPTGLHYEQYF	TGTGCCAGCAGTCCTACAGGGTTACACTACGAGCAGTACTTC
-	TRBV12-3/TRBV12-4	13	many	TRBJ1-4	CASSPKAGEKLFF	TGTGCCAGCAGTCCAAAGGCGGGAGAAAAACTGTTTTTT
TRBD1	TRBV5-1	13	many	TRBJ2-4	CASSLSGTGIQYF	TGCGCCAGCAGCTTGTCCGGGACAGGTATTCAGTACTTC